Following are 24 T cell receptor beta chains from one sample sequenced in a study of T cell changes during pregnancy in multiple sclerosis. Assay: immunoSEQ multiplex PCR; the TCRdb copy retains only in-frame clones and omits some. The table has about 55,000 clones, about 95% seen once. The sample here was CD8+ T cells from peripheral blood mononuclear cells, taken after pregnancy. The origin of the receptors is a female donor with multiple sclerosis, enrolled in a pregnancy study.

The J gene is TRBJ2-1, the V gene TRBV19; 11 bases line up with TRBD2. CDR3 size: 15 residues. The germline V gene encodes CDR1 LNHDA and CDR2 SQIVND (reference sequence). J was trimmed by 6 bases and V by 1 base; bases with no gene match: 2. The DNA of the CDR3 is TGTGCCAGTAGTATAGTTAGCGGGAGGGCCAATGAGCAGTTCTTC. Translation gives CASSIVSGRANEQFF.

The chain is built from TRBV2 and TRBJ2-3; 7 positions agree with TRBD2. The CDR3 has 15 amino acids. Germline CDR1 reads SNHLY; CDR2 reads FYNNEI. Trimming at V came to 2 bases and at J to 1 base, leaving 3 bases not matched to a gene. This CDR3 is CASSELGGGTDTQYF. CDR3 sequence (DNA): TGTGCCAGCAGTGAACTGGGGGGGGGCACAGATACGCAGTATTTT.

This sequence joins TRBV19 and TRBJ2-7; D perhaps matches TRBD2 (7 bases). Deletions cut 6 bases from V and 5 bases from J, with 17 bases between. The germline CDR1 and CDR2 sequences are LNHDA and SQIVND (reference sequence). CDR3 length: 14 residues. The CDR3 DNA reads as TGTGCCAGTAGAGGGGGACCGGGGGGCCACGAGCAGTACTTC. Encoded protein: CASRGGPGGHEQYF.

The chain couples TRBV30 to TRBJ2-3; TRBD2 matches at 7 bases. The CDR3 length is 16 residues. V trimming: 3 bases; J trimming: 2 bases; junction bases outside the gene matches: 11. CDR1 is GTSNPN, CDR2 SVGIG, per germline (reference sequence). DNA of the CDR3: TGTGCCTGGAGCCCAGCACTAGCGCGAGCCACAGATACGCAGTATTTT. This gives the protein CAWSPALARATDTQYF.

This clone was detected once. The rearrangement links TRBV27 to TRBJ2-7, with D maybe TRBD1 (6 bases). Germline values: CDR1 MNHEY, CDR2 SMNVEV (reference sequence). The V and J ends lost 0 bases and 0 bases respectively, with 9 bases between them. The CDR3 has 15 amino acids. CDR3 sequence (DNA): TGTGCCAGCAGTTTATCACAGGGCAGCTCCTACGAGCAGTACTTC. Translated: CASSLSQGSSYEQYF.

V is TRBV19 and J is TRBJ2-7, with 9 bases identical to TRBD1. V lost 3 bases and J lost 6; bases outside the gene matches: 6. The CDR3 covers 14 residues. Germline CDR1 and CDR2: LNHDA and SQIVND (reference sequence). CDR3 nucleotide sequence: TGTGCCAGTAGTATGGGGACAGGGCCGGTCGAGCAGTACTTC. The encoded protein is CASSMGTGPVEQYF.

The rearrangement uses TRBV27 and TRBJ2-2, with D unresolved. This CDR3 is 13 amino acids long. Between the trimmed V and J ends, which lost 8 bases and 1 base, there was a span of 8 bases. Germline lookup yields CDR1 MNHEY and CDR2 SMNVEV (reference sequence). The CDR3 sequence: CASGPLNTGELFF. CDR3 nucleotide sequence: TGTGCCAGCGGGCCTCTGAACACCGGGGAGCTGTTTTTT.

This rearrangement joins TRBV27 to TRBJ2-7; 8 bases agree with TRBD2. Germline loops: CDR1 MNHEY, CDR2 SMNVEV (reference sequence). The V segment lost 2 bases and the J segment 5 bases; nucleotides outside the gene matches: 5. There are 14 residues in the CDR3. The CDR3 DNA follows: TGTGCCAGCAGTTTAGGGCGGGAGGACCACGAGCAGTACTTC. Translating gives CASSLGREDHEQYF.

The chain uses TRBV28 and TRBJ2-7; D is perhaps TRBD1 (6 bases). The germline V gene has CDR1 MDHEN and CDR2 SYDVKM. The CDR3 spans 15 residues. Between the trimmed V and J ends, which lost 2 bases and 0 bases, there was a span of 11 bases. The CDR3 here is CASSLGGQTSYEQYF. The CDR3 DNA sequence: TGTGCCAGCAGTTTAGGGGGACAAACCTCCTACGAGCAGTACTTC.

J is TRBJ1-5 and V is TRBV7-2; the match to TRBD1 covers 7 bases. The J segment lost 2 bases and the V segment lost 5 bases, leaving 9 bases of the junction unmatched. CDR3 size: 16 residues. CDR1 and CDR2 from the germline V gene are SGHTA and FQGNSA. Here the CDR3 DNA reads TGTGCCAGCAGCCCGACGACAGGGTCGGGCAATCAGCCCCAGCATTTT. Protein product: CASSPTTGSGNQPQHF.

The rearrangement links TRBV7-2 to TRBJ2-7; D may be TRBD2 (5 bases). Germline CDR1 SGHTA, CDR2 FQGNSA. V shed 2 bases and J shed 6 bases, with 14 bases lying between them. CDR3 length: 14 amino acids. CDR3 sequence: CASSLMGSGSEQYF. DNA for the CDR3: TGTGCCAGCAGCTTAATGGGATCGGGGTCCGAGCAGTACTTC.

DNA of the CDR3: TGCGCCAGCAGCTACACCGGGACTAGCGGGAGAGTTCCCGAGCAGTACTTC. It translates to CASSYTGTSGRVPEQYF. This sequence joins TRBV5-1 and TRBJ2-7, with TRBD2 matching over 14 bases. The ends lost 3 bases at V and 6 bases at J; junction bases unmatched: 11. CDR3 size: 17 residues. Germline values: CDR1 SGHRS, CDR2 YFSETQ.

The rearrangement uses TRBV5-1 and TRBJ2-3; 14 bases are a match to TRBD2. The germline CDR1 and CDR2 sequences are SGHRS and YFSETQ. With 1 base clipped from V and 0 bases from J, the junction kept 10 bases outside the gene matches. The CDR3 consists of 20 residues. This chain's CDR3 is CASSLSDGTSGRDSTDTQYF. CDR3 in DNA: TGCGCCAGCAGCTTGTCCGACGGGACTAGCGGGAGAGATAGCACAGATACGCAGTATTTT.

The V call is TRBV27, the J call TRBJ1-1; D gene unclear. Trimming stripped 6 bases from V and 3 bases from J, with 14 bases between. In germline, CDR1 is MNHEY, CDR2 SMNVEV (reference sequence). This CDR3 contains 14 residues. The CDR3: CASSNQRLDTEAFF. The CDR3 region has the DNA TGTGCCAGCAGCAATCAGAGGTTGGACACTGAAGCTTTCTTT.

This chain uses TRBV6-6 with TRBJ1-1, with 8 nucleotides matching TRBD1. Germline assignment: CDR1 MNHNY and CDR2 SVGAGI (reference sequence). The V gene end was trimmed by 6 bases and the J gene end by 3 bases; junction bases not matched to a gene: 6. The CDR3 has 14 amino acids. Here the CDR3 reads CASSRGPGYTEAFF. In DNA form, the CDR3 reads TGTGCCAGCAGCAGGGGGCCCGGGTACACTGAAGCTTTCTTT.

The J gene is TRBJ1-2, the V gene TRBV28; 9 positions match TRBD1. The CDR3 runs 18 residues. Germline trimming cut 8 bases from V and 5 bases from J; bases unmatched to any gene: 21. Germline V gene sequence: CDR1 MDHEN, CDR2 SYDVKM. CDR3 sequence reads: CASADTLGGQGGRYGYTF. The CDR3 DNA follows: TGTGCCAGCGCAGATACGCTGGGGGGACAGGGTGGGCGATATGGCTACACCTTC.

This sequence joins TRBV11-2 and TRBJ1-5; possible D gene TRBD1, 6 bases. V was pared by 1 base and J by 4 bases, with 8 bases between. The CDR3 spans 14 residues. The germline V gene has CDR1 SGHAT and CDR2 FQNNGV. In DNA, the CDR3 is TGTGCCAGCAGCTTAGGGGGGCATAATCAGCCCCAGCATTTT. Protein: CASSLGGHNQPQHF.

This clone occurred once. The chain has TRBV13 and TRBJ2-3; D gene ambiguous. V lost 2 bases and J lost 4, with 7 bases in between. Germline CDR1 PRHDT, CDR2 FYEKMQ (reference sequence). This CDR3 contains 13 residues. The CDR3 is CASSLYVADTQYF. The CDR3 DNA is TGTGCCAGCAGCTTATATGTCGCAGATACGCAGTATTTT. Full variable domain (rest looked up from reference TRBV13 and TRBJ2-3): AAGVIQSPRHLIKEKRETATLKCYPIPRHDTVYWYQQGPGQDPQFLISFYEKMQSDKGSIPDRFSAQQFSDYHSELNMSSLELGDSALYFCASSLYVADTQYFGPGTRLTVL.

For the CDR3, the DNA is TGTGCCAGCAGCTCGCACGGGAGGTGGAACACAGATACGCAGTATTTT. Encoded protein: CASSSHGRWNTDTQYF. This sequence joins TRBV9 and TRBJ2-3; 7 nucleotides match TRBD2. Per the germline V gene, CDR1 is SGDLS and CDR2 is YYNGEE. The CDR3 spans 16 residues. V dropped 4 bases and J dropped 2; count of bases not matched to a gene: 10.

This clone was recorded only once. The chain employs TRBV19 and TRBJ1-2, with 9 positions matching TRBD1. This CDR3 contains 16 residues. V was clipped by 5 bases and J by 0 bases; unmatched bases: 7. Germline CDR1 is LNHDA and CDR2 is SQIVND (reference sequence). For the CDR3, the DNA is TGTGCCAGTAGTGGGTGGACAGGGGTTGCTAACTATGGCTACACCTTC. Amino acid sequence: CASSGWTGVANYGYTF.

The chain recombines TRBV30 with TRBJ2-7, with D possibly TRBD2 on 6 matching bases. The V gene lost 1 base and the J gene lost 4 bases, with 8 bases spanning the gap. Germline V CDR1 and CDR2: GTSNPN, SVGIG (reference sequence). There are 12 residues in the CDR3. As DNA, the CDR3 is TGTGCCTGGAGTGGGGGGAGGTACGAGCAGTACTTC. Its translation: CAWSGGRYEQYF.

The CDR3 coding sequence is TGTGCCAGCACTTGGGGGCCCCGCGCAAACAATGAGCAGTTCTTC. Translation gives CASTWGPRANNEQFF. The gene calls are TRBV28 and TRBJ2-1, with TRBD1 as a possible D gene (6 bases). V lost 7 bases and J 5 bases, leaving 18 bases between the germline ends. Germline-derived CDR1 and CDR2 are MDHEN and SYDVKM. The CDR3 consists of 15 residues.

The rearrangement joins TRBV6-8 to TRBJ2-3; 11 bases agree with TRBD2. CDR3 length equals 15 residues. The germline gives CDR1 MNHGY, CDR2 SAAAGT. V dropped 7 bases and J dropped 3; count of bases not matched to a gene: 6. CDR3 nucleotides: TGTGCCAGCAACCGCACTAGCGGGAGTACAGATACGCAGTATTTT. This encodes CASNRTSGSTDTQYF.

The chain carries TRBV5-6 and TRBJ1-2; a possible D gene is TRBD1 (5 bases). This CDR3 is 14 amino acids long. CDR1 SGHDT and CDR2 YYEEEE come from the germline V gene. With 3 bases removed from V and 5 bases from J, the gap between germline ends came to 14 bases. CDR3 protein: CASSWRQTSYGYTF. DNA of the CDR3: TGTGCCAGCAGCTGGAGACAGACCTCATATGGCTACACCTTC. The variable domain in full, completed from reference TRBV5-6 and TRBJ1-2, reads DAGVTQSPTHLIKTRGQQVTLRCSPKSGHDTVSWYQQALGQGPQFIFQYYEEEERQRGNFPDRFSGHQFPNYSSELNVNALLLGDSALYLCASSWRQTSYGYTFGSGTRLTVV.